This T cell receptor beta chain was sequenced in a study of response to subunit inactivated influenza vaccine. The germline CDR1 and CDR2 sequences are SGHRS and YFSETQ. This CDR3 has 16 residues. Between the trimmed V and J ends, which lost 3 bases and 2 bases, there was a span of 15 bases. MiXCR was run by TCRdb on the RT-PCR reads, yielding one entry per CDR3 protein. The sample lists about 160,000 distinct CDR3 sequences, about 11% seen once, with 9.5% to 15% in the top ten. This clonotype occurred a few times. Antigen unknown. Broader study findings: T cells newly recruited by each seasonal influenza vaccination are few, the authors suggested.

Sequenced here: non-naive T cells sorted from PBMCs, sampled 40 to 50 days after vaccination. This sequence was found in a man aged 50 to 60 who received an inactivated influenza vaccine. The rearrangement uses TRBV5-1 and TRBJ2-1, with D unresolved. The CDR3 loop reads CASSSQKLVPYNEQFF. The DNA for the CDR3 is TGCGCCAGCAGCTCCCAGAAGCTAGTCCCCTACAATGAGCAGTTCTTC.